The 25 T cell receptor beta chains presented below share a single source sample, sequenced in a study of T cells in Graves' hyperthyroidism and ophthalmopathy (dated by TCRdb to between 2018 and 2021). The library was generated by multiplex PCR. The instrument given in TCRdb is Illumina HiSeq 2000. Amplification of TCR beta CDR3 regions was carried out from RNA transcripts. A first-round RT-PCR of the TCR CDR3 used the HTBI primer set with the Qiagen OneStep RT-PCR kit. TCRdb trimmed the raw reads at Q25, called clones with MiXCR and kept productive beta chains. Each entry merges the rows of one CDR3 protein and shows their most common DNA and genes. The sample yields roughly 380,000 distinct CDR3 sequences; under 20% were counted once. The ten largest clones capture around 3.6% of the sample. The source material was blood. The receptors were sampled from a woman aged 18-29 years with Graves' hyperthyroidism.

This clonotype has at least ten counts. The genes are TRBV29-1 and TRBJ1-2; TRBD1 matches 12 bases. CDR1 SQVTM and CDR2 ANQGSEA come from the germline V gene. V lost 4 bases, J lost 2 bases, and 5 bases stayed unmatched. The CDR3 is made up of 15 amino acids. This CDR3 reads CSVAGTGGSNYGYTF. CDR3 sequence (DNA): TGCAGCGTTGCCGGGACAGGGGGCTCAAACTATGGCTACACCTTC.

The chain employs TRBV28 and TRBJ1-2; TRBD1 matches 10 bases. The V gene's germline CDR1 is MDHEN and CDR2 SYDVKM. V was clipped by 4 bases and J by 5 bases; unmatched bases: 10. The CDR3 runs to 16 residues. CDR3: CASSSTSWDRGYGYTF. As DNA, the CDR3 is TGTGCCAGCAGTTCCACTTCCTGGGACAGGGGATATGGCTACACCTTC.

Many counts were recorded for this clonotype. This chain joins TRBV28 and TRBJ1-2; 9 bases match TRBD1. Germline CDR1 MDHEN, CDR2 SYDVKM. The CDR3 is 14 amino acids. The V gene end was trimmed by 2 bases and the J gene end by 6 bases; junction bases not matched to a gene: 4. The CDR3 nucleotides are TGTGCCAGCAGTTTACCACAGGGGGCGAATGGCTACACCTTC. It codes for CASSLPQGANGYTF.

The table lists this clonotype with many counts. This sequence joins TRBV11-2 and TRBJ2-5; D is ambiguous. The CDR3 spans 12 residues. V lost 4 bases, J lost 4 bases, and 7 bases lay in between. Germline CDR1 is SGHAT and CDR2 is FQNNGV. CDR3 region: CASSYDRETQYF. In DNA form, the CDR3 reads TGTGCCAGCAGCTACGATAGAGAGACCCAGTACTTC.

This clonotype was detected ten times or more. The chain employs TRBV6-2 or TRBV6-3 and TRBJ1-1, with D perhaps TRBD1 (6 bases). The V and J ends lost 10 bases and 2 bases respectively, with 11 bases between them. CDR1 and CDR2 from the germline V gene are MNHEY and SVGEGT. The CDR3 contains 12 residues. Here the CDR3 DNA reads TGTGCCACCACGGACAGTAACACTGAAGCTTTCTTT. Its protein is CATTDSNTEAFF.

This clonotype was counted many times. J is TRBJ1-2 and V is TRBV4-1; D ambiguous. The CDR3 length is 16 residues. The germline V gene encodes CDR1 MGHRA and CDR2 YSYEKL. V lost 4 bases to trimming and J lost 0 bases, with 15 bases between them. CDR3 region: CASSRLPGRPNYGYTF. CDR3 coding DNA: TGCGCCAGCAGCCGCTTACCTGGAAGACCTAACTATGGCTACACCTTC.

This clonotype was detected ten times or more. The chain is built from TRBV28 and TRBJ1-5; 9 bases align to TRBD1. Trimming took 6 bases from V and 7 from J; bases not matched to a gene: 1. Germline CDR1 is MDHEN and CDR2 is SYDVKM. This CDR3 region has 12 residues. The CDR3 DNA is TGTGCCAGCAGGACAGGGGGGCAGCCCCAGCATTTT. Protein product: CASRTGGQPQHF.

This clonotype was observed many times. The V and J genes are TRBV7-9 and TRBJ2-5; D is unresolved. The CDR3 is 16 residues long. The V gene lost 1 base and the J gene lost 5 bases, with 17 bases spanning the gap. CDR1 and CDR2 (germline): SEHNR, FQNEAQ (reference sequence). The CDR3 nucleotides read TGTGCCAGCAGCTTAGTATGGGCAACGGTGGGGGAGACCCAGTACTTC. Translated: CASSLVWATVGETQYF.

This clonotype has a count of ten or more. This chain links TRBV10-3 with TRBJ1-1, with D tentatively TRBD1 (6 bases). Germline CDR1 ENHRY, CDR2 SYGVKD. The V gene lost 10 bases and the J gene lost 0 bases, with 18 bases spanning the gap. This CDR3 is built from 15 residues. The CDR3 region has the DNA TGTGCCACCCATTCAGACAGGCCCATGAACACTGAAGCTTTCTTT. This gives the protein CATHSDRPMNTEAFF.

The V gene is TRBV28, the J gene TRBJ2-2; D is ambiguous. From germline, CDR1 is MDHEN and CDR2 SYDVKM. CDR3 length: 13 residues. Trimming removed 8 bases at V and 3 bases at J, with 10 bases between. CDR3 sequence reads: CASLSFDTGELFF. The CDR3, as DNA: TGTGCCAGCTTGAGTTTTGACACCGGGGAGCTGTTTTTT.

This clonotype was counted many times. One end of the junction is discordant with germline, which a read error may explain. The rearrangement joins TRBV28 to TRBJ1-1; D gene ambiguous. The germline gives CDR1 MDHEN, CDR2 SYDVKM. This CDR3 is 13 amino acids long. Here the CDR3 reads CATTGVMNTETFF. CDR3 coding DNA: TGTGCCACCACTGGGGTGATGAACACTGAAACTTTCTTT. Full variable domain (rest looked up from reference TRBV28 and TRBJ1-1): DVKVTQSSRYLVKRTGEKVFLECVQDMDHENMFWYRQDPGLGLRLIYFSYDVKMKEKGDIPEGYSVSREKKERFSLILESASTNQTSMYLCATTGVMNTETFFGQGTRLTVV.

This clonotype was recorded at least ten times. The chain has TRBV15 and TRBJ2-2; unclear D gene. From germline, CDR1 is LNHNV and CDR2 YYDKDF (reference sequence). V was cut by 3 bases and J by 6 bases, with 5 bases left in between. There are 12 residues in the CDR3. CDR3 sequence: CATSRGSGELFF. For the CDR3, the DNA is TGTGCCACCAGCAGGGGATCCGGGGAGCTGTTTTTT.

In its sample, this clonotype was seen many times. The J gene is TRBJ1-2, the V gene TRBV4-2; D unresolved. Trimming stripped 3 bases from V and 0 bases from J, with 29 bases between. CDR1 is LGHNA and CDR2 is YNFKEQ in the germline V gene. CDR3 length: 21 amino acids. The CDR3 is CASSHKVVVRADDLSNYGYTF. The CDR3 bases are TGTGCCAGCAGCCACAAGGTCGTTGTGAGAGCTGACGACTTATCTAACTATGGCTACACCTTC.

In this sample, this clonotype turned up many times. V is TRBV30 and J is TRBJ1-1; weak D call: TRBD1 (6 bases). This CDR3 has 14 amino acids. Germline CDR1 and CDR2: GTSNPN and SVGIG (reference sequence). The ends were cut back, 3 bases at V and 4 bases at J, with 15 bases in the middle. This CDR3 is CAWRRRGAVTEAFF. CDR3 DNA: TGTGCCTGGAGGAGGCGGGGGGCCGTCACTGAAGCTTTCTTT.

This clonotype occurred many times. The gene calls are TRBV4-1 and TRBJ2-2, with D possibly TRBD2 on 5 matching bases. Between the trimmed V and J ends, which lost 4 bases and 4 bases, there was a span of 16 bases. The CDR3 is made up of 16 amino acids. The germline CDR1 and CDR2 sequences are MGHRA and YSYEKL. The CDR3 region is CASSLFGRTSTGELFF. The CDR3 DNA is TGCGCCAGCAGCCTTTTCGGGCGGACTTCCACCGGGGAGCTGTTTTTT.

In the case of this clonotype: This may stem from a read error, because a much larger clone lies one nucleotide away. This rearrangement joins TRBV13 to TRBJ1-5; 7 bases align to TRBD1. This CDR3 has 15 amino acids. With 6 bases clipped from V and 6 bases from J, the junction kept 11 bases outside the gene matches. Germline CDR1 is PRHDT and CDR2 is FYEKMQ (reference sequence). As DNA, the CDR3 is TGTGCCAGCAGGCCTCGGGACAGTATGAGTCAGCCCCAGCATTTT. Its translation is CASRPRDSMSQPQHF.

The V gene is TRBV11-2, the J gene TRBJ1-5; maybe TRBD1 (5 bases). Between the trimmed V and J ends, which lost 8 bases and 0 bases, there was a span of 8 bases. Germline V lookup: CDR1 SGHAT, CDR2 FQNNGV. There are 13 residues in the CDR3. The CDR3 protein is CASGQGSNQPQHF. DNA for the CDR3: TGTGCCAGCGGCCAGGGTAGCAATCAGCCCCAGCATTTT.

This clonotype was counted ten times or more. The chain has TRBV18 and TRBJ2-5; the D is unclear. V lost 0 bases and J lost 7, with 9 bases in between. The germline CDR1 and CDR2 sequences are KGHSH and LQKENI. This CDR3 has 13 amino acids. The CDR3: CASSPPAAGTQYF. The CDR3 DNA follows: TGTGCCAGCTCACCACCGGCGGCAGGGACCCAGTACTTC. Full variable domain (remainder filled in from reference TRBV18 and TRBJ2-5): NAGVMQNPRHLVRRRGQEARLRCSPMKGHSHVYWYRQLPEEGLKFMVYLQKENIIDESGMPKERFSAEFPKEGPSILRIQQVVRGDSAAYFCASSPPAAGTQYFGPGTRLLVL.

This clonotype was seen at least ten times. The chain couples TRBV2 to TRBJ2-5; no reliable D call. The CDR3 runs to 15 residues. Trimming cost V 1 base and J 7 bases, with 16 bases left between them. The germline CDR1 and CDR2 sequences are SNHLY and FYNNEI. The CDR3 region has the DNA TGTGCCAGCAGTGAAGGCTCGACTCACACGGGGACCCAGTACTTC. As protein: CASSEGSTHTGTQYF.

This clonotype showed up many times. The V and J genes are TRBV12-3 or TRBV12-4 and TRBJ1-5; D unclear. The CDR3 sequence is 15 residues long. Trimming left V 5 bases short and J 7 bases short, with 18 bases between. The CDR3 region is CASSPARRTGQPQHF. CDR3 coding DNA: TGTGCCAGCAGTCCTGCCCGGAGAACGGGGCAGCCCCAGCATTTT.

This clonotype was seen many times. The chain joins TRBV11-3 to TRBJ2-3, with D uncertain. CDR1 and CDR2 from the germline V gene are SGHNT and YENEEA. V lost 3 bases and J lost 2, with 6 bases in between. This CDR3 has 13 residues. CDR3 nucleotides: TGTGCCAGCAGCTTCTCAGACACAGATACGCAGTATTTT. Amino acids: CASSFSDTDTQYF. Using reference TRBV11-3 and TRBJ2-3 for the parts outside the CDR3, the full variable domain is EAGVVQSPRYKIIEKKQPVAFWCNPISGHNTLYWYLQNLGQGPELLIRYENEEAVDDSQLPKDRFSAERLKGVDSTLKIQPAELGDSAVYLCASSFSDTDTQYFGPGTRLTVL.

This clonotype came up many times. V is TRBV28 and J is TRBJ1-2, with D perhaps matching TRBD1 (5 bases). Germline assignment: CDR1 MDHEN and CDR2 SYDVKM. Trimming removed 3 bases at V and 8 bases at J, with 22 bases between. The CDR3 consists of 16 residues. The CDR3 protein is CASSLGRETFRGGYTF. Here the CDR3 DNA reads TGTGCCAGCAGTTTGGGCAGGGAAACCTTTCGTGGCGGCTACACCTTC.

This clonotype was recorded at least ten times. The CDR3 region has the DNA TGTGCCAGCAGGTCCTTGGGGACAGTCTATGGCTACACCTTC. Translating gives CASRSLGTVYGYTF. The rearrangement links TRBV12-3 or TRBV12-4 to TRBJ1-2, with 7 bases aligning to TRBD1. This CDR3 comprises 14 residues. Unmatched junction bases numbered 8, after V lost 6 bases and J lost 4 bases.

The CDR3 region has the DNA TGTGCCAGTAGTATTTGGGTCAGAAGCTCTGGAAACACCATATATTTT. It is translated as CASSIWVRSSGNTIYF. The V and J genes are TRBV19 and TRBJ1-3; D gene unclear. CDR3 length: 16 amino acids. Germline V gene lookup returns CDR1 LNHDA and CDR2 SQIVND (reference sequence). The V end was cut by 3 bases, the J end by 0 bases, with 12 bases between.

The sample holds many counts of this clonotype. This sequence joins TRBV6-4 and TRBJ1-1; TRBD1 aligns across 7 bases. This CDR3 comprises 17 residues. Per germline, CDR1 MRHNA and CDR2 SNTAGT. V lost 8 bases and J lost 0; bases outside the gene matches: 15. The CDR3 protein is CASDGVRDSPLNTEAFF. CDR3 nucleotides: TGTGCCAGCGATGGTGTCCGGGACAGCCCGCTGAACACTGAAGCTTTCTTT.